This TCR beta chain was retrieved from a study of identical twins. This clonotype was counted ten times or more. TCRdb called the 5' RACE reads again in MiXCR, with one record for every CDR3 protein. The repertoire holds 450,000 or so distinct CDR3 sequences, 14% seen once, with 0.4% to 0.55% in the top ten. These data also featured in a second study, about yellow fever vaccine responses in identical twins.

The TCR sequence derives from a woman aged 18-29 years in good health. The sequencing sample was made of CD4+ T cells sorted from blood.

The DNA for the CDR3 is TGTGCCAGCAGTTTGGCAGGAGATAATTCACCCCTCCACTTT. It yields the protein CASSLAGDNSPLHF. The chain has TRBV12-3 or TRBV12-4 and TRBJ1-6, with D unresolved. CDR3 length: 14 amino acids. The V and J ends lost 3 bases and 5 bases respectively, with 8 bases between them.